This T cell receptor beta chain was recorded in a study of blood T cell repertoires in COVID-19. Study background: Samples of COVID-19 (acute and convalescent) were obtained from the United States, Italy and Spain. T cells, B-cell-depleted T cells, or PBMCs provided the cDNA or gDNA that served as material.

Per the study methods: Amplified reference gene primers provided the basis for estimating nucleated cell counts. Profiling relied on immunoSEQ multiplex PCR, and the TCRdb table lists in-frame clones only, not all of them. The D gene and trimming were derived from the DNA, and the V and J assignments and clone size from that table. The table records over 65,000 clones, over 85% of them present only once. The CDR3 is 13 amino acids. From germline, CDR1 is LNHDA and CDR2 SQIVND (reference sequence). The V end was cut by 0 bases, the J end by 11 bases, with 11 bases between. The chain carries TRBV19 and TRBJ2-1; D remains unclear. The specimen sequenced was peripheral blood. This clonotype was sampled from a man in his fifties or sixties with active COVID-19. Here the CDR3 DNA reads TGTGCCAGTAGTATAGATATAAGTTCTAAGCAGTTCTTC. Translation gives CASSIDISSKQFF.